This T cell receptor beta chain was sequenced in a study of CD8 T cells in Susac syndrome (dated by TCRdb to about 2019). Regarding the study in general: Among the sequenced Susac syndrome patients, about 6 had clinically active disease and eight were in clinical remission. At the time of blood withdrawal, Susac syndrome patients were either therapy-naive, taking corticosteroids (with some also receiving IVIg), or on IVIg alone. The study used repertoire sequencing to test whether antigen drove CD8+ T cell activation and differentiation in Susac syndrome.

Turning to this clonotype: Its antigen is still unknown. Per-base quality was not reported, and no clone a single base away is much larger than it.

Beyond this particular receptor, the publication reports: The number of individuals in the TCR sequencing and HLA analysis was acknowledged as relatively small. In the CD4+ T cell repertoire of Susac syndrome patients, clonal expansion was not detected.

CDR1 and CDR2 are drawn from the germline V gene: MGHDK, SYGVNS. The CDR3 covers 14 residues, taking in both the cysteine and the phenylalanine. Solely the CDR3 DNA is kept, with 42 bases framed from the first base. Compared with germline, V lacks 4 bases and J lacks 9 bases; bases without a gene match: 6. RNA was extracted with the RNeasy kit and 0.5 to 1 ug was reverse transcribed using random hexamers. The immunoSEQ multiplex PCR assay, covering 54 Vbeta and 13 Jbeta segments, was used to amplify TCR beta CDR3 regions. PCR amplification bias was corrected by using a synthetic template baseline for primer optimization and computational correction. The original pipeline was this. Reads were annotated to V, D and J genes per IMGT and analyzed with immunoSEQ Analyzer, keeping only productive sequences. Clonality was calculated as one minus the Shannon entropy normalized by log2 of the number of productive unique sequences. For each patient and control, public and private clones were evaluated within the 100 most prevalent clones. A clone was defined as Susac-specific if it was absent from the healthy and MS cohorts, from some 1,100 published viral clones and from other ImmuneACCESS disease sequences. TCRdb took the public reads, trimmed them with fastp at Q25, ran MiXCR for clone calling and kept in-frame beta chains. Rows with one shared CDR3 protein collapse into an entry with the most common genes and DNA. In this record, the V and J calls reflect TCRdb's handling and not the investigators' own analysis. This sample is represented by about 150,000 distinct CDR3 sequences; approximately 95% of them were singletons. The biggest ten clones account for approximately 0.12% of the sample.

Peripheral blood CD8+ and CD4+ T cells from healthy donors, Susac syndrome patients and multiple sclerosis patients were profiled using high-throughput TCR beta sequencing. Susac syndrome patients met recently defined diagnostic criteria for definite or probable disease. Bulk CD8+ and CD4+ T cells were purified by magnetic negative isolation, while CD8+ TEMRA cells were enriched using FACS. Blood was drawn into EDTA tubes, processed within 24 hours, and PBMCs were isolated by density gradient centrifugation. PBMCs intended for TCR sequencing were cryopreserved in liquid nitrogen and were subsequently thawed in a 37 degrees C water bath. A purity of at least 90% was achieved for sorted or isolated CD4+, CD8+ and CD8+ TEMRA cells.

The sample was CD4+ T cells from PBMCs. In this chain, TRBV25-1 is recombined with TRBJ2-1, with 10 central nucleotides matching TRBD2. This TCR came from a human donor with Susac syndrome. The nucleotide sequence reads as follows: TGTGCCAGCAGTGCAGCGGGAGGGTTCACTGAGCAGTTCTTC. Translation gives CASSAAGGFTEQFF.